One sample yielded the 17 T cell receptor beta chains listed below, sequenced in a study of blood T cells in healthy people across ages. Alongside a J-beta primer mix, a sample-barcoded 5' primer served in a second PCR lasting 7 to 11 cycles. MiXCR, applied by TCRdb to the 5' RACE reads, yields one record per CDR3 protein. The sample records fewer than 1,000,000 distinct CDR3 sequences, 44% being singletons. The sequenced sample consisted of blood. These TCRs come from a man between 60 and 70 years old in good health.

The chain carries TRBV12-3 or TRBV12-4 and TRBJ2-7; 9 nucleotides agree with TRBD1. The V segment lost 4 bases and the J segment 4 bases; nucleotides outside the gene matches: 11. The CDR3 runs to 16 residues. CDR3 sequence: CASSSSGTGSPYEQYF. In DNA, the CDR3 is TGTGCCAGCAGTTCTTCAGGGACAGGGAGCCCTTACGAGCAGTACTTC.

The chain couples TRBV7-2 to TRBJ2-5; unclear D gene. The length of the CDR3 is 13 residues. V dropped 1 base and J dropped 4 bases, with 7 bases sitting between them. Germline V gene lookup returns CDR1 SGHTA and CDR2 FQGNSA. CDR3 sequence: CASSLVVVETQYF. CDR3 in DNA: TGTGCCAGCAGCTTAGTGGTAGTAGAGACCCAGTACTTC.

The chain uses TRBV7-9 and TRBJ2-7; 7 positions match TRBD1. The CDR3 loop spans 15 amino acids. Trimming took 5 bases from V and 6 from J; bases not matched to a gene: 13. CDR1 and CDR2 from the germline V gene are SEHNR and FQNEAQ (reference sequence). CDR3 bases: TGTGCCAGCAGCCCCCAACGACAGGGATCAGGCGAGCAGTACTTC. Translated: CASSPQRQGSGEQYF.

The table lists this clonotype with a count of one. This rearrangement joins TRBV3-1 to TRBJ2-5; 14 nucleotides line up with TRBD2. Germline lookup yields CDR1 LGHDT and CDR2 YNNKEL (reference sequence). V shed 4 bases, J shed 12 bases, and the junction held 4 bases outside the gene matches. The CDR3 has 13 residues. CDR3 coding DNA: TGTGCCAGCAGCCGGGGGACTAGCGGGGGTGAGTACTTC. It codes for CASSRGTSGGEYF.

Concerning this clonotype: Given a much more abundant clone one base away, this may be a read error. The chain couples TRBV29-1 to TRBJ2-1; D is unclear. This CDR3 has 13 amino acids. Trimming stripped 8 bases from V and 3 bases from J, with 14 bases between. Germline CDR1 is SQVTM and CDR2 is ANQGSEA. The CDR3 sequence: CSFKGINYNEQFF. In nucleotides, the CDR3 is TGCAGCTTTAAGGGAATCAACTACAATGAGCAGTTCTTC.

This clonotype has more than one count but fewer than ten. The rearrangement links TRBV28 to TRBJ2-7, with 7 bases lining up with TRBD1. The CDR3 length is 15 residues. CDR1 and CDR2 from the germline V gene are MDHEN and SYDVKM. V lost 4 bases to trimming and J lost 1 base; unmatched junction nucleotides: 7. CDR3 DNA: TGTGCCAGCAGTTCGGGACAGCCGAATTCCTACGAGCAGTACTTC. Translating gives CASSSGQPNSYEQYF.

Comment on this clonotype: This may arise from a read error, as a much more abundant clone is one base away. The chain has TRBV4-2 and TRBJ2-1; possibly TRBD2 for D (6 bases). The J call is doubtful: the DNA matches TRBJ2-7 better. This CDR3 is 17 amino acids long. CDR1 and CDR2 (germline): LGHNA, YNFKEQ. CDR3 coding DNA: TGTGCCAGCAGCCAAGCGATAGGAGCGGGCTCCTACAATGAGCAGTACTTC. Protein product: CASSQAIGAGSYNEQYF.

The chain employs TRBV9 and TRBJ1-1, with TRBD1 matching over 10 bases. Losses at the gene ends were 4 bases for V and 4 bases for J; bases not matched to a gene: 7. This CDR3 has 15 amino acids. Germline-derived CDR1 and CDR2 are SGDLS and YYNGEE. In nucleotides, the CDR3 is TGTGCCAGCAGCCCACGACAGGGGGCGAGCACTGAAGCTTTCTTT. Translated, it gives CASSPRQGASTEAFF. The complete variable domain, with remaining parts taken from reference TRBV9 and TRBJ1-1, reads DSGVTQTPKHLITATGQRVTLRCSPRSGDLSVYWYQQSLDQGLQFLIQYYNGEERAKGNILERFSAQQFPDLHSELNLSSLELGDSALYFCASSPRQGASTEAFFGQGTRLTVV.

This clonotype was observed a handful of times. The CDR3 loop reads CASSQDSGGGRYNEQFF. CDR3 sequence (DNA): TGCGCCAGCAGCCAAGATTCAGGGGGCGGCCGCTACAATGAGCAGTTCTTC. The chain has TRBV4-1 and TRBJ2-1, with TRBD1 matching 8 bases. With V trimmed by 0 bases and J by 3 bases, 7 bases remained unmatched. This CDR3 has 17 amino acids. Germline values: CDR1 MGHRA, CDR2 YSYEKL.

The V call is TRBV28, the J call TRBJ2-7; 11 nucleotides line up with TRBD1. From germline, CDR1 is MDHEN and CDR2 SYDVKM. The V and J ends lost 5 bases and 1 base, in that order; junction bases with no gene match: 7. The CDR3 consists of 16 residues. The chain's CDR3 is CASSQPRDRGSYEQYF. CDR3 DNA sequence: TGTGCCAGCAGTCAACCCCGGGACAGGGGGTCCTACGAGCAGTACTTC.

The chain joins TRBV7-9 to TRBJ1-6; the match to TRBD1 covers 8 bases. Per germline, CDR1 SEHNR and CDR2 FQNEAQ (reference sequence). V lost 1 base to trimming and J lost 0 bases; unmatched junction nucleotides: 5. CDR3 length equals 18 residues. In DNA form, the CDR3 reads TGTGCCAGCAGCTTAGTGGGGGACAGGAGCTCCTATAATTCACCCCTCCACTTT. This encodes CASSLVGDRSSYNSPLHF.

This chain joins TRBV5-1 and TRBJ2-2; D is possibly TRBD1 (5 bases). This CDR3 is 15 amino acids long. Germline assignment: CDR1 SGHRS and CDR2 YFSETQ. The V and J ends lost 7 bases and 2 bases respectively, with 15 bases between them. The CDR3 DNA reads as TGCGCCAGCTCCTATCCTGACAGAAACACCGGGGAGCTGTTTTTT. This gives the protein CASSYPDRNTGELFF.

The CDR3 coding sequence is TGCGCCAGCAGCTCCCCATCTAAGGGACAAATTTACGAGCAGTACTTC. It specifies CASSSPSKGQIYEQYF. The rearrangement links TRBV5-1 to TRBJ2-7; possibly TRBD1 for D (6 bases). From germline, CDR1 is SGHRS and CDR2 YFSETQ. CDR3 size: 16 residues. Trimming cost V 3 bases and J 4 bases, with 20 bases left between them.

The chain recombines TRBV3-1 with TRBJ2-4; D is tentatively TRBD1 or TRBD2 (6 bases each). The end of the DNA fits TRBJ2-7 better, so the J call may be wrong. This CDR3 is 14 amino acids long. CDR1 is LGHDT and CDR2 is YNNKEL in the germline V gene (reference sequence). The CDR3 DNA reads TGTGCCAGCAGCACGCTCCGGGGGCCTTACGAGCAGTACTTC. Translating gives CASSTLRGPYEQYF.

The chain couples TRBV3-1 to TRBJ2-7, with 7 positions matching TRBD2. J lost 1 base, V lost 3 bases, and 9 bases had no gene match. CDR1 LGHDT and CDR2 YNNKEL come from the germline V gene (reference sequence). The CDR3 consists of 16 residues. The CDR3 loop reads CASSHVGAGLSYEQYF. The CDR3 nucleotides read TGTGCCAGCAGCCACGTTGGAGCGGGGCTTTCCTACGAGCAGTACTTC.

The rearrangement joins TRBV6-6 to TRBJ2-5; a possible D gene is TRBD2 (5 bases). The CDR3 extends over 14 amino acids. Germline V gene data show CDR1 as MNHNY and CDR2 as SVGAGI (reference sequence). V was pared by 6 bases and J by 0 bases, with 11 bases between. The CDR3, as DNA: TGTGCCAGCAGCTCGCCCGGGAACCAAGAGACCCAGTACTTC. Translation: CASSSPGNQETQYF.

The rearrangement links TRBV20-1 to TRBJ1-1, with 7 bases aligning to TRBD1. J gave up 1 base and V 6 bases, and 8 bases lay outside the gene matches. Germline V CDR1 and CDR2: DFQATT, SNEGSKA (reference sequence). The CDR3 contains 14 residues. The CDR3 bases are TGCAGTGCCATAGACAGGGACCGGAACACTGAAGCTTTCTTT. The encoded protein is CSAIDRDRNTEAFF.